Below, 29 T cell receptor beta chains from the same sample are listed, as sequenced in a study of sequential checkpoint blockade in melanoma. Libraries were prepared by immunoSEQ multiplex PCR; TCRdb keeps only in-frame clonotypes and omits some of them. This table holds 1,500 to 2,000 clones, 15% to 20% found once. Treatment noted: randomized to nivolumab then ipilimumab (arm A) or the reverse (arm B). Sample: tumor tissue (inferred from file names), taken from a patient given nivolumab and ipilimumab in sequence. All receptors come from a human donor with melanoma.

By share, this clone counts as large. The junction departs from the called germline gene at one end, perhaps through a read error. DNA for the CDR3: TGTGCCATCAGTGGGGACAGGAAAAACACCGGGGAGCTGTTTTTT. This codes for CAISGDRKNTGELFF. This chain joins TRBV6-8 and TRBJ2-2; 8 nucleotides align to TRBD1. Germline V gene lookup returns CDR1 MNHGY and CDR2 SAAAGT. This CDR3 spans 15 amino acids.

In this sample, this clone turned up a few times. The chain joins TRBV28 to TRBJ2-1; the D gene is possibly TRBD2 (5 bases). Germline CDR1 is MDHEN and CDR2 is SYDVKM. The CDR3 extends over 13 amino acids. V dropped 7 bases and J dropped 6 bases, with 13 bases sitting between them. CDR3 loop: CASTSFLINEQFF. DNA for the CDR3: TGTGCCAGCACTAGCTTTCTTATCAATGAGCAGTTCTTC.

The chain combines TRBV18 with TRBJ2-7; D perhaps matches TRBD2 (6 bases). The V end lost 0 bases, the J end lost 2 bases, and 14 bases lay between the germline ends. The length of the CDR3 is 16 residues. The germline V gene has CDR1 KGHSH and CDR2 LQKENI. The CDR3 sequence: CASSPPRGSLAYEQYF. CDR3 bases: TGTGCCAGCTCACCACCACGGGGGAGCTTAGCCTACGAGCAGTACTTC.

V usage is TRBV5-1 and J usage is TRBJ2-5; D perhaps matches TRBD2 (5 bases). This CDR3 has 14 amino acids. From germline, CDR1 is SGHRS and CDR2 YFSETQ. V gave up 2 bases and J gave up 1 base, with 9 bases separating them. CDR3 sequence: CASSFSETQETQYF. In nucleotides, the CDR3 is TGCGCCAGCAGCTTTAGCGAGACCCAAGAGACCCAGTACTTC.

This clone was detected a few times. The V call is TRBV10-2, the J call TRBJ2-2; 9 bases align to TRBD1. Germline V gene sequence: CDR1 WSHSY, CDR2 SAAADI. The V and J ends lost 3 bases and 6 bases, in that order; junction bases with no gene match: 5. The CDR3 spans 15 residues. The CDR3 DNA is TGCGCCAGCAGTGAAGGGGACAGGGATGCCGGGGAGCTGTTTTTT. This codes for CASSEGDRDAGELFF.

This clone is judged medium-sized. The V call is TRBV11-3, the J call TRBJ1-6; the D gene is possibly TRBD1 (6 bases). The CDR3 is made up of 16 amino acids. CDR1 is SGHNT, CDR2 YENEEA, per germline. V lost 3 bases, J lost 8 bases, and 17 bases lay in between. This CDR3 reads CASSFRGTGRDSPLHF. CDR3 nucleotide sequence: TGTGCCAGCAGCTTCAGGGGAACCGGTCGGGATTCACCCCTCCACTTT.

This clone is labeled as medium-sized (0.01 to 0.1%). The CDR3 sequence: CASRPPMLAETQYF. DNA for the CDR3: TGTGCCAGCAGACCACCCATGCTAGCGGAGACCCAGTACTTC. This chain uses TRBV6-8 with TRBJ2-5; a weak D match, TRBD2 (6 bases). Germline assignment: CDR1 MNHGY and CDR2 SAAAGT. This CDR3 is built from 14 residues. V gave up 6 bases and J gave up 5 bases, with 16 bases separating them.

This clone was detected only a few times. The V call is TRBV9, the J call TRBJ1-2, with TRBD1 matching over 9 bases. CDR1 SGDLS and CDR2 YYNGEE come from the germline V gene. The CDR3 runs to 15 residues. The V gene end was trimmed by 4 bases and the J gene end by 8 bases; junction bases not matched to a gene: 12. CDR3 region: CASSPTGTGLGGYTF. CDR3 bases: TGTGCCAGCAGCCCGACCGGGACAGGGTTGGGGGGCTACACCTTC.

Only a few counts were recorded for this clone. The CDR3: CASSQEVQDTQYF. The CDR3 DNA sequence: TGCGCCAGCAGCCAAGAAGTTCAAGATACGCAGTATTTT. The V and J genes are TRBV4-1 and TRBJ2-3; no reliable D call. V was cut by 0 bases and J by 5 bases, with 6 bases left in between. Germline CDR1 is MGHRA and CDR2 is YSYEKL. The CDR3 contains 13 residues.

This clone was observed a handful of times. The chain combines TRBV18 with TRBJ2-7; no definite D call. CDR1 and CDR2 (germline): KGHSH, LQKENI. V shed 2 bases and J shed 0 bases, with 8 bases lying between them. There are 14 residues in the CDR3. CDR3 nucleotide sequence: TGTGCCAGCTCACCAACCCTAGGCTCCTACGAGCAGTACTTC. This encodes CASSPTLGSYEQYF.

The chain is built from TRBV28 and TRBJ1-3, with D perhaps matching TRBD1 (5 bases). Between the trimmed V and J ends, which lost 8 bases and 1 base, there was a span of 15 bases. Germline values: CDR1 MDHEN, CDR2 SYDVKM. The CDR3 has 15 residues. The CDR3 nucleotides read TGTGCCAGCTCAAGGGGAACATCTTCTGGAAACACCATATATTTT. It is translated as CASSRGTSSGNTIYF.

In its sample, this clone is medium-sized (0.01 to 0.1%). The rearrangement links TRBV12-5 to TRBJ1-4; no clear D gene. This CDR3 comprises 14 residues. Germline-derived CDR1 and CDR2 are LGHNT and FRNRAP. The CDR3 nucleotides read TGTGCCAACCCATTTTACTCCGGTAATGAAAAACTGTTTTTT. It yields the protein CANPFYSGNEKLFF.

This clone occurred a few times. The chain is built from TRBV6-8 and TRBJ1-2, with TRBD1 as a possible D gene (5 bases). The germline CDR1 and CDR2 sequences are MNHGY and SAAAGT. CDR3 length: 13 residues. Deletions cut 7 bases from V and 4 bases from J, with 13 bases between. The CDR3 loop reads CASIGRDFYGYTF. The CDR3, as DNA: TGTGCCAGCATTGGACGGGACTTCTATGGCTACACCTTC.

The chain is built from TRBV25-1 and TRBJ2-7; possible D gene TRBD2, 6 bases. The CDR3 extends over 12 amino acids. Germline CDR1 is MGHDK and CDR2 is SYGVNS. V was cut by 6 bases and J by 4 bases, with 10 bases left in between. The DNA for the CDR3 is TGTGCCAGCAGACCGGGGGAATACGAGCAGTACTTC. Translating it yields CASRPGEYEQYF.

There are a few counts of this clone. The V and J genes are TRBV6-8 and TRBJ1-2; 9 positions agree with TRBD1. V lost 4 bases to trimming and J lost 6 bases; unmatched junction nucleotides: 3. The CDR3 extends over 13 amino acids. Germline V gene data show CDR1 as MNHGY and CDR2 as SAAAGT. This CDR3 is CASSSDRGDGYTF. As DNA, the CDR3 is TGTGCCAGCAGTTCCGACAGGGGGGATGGCTACACCTTC.

CDR3: CASSPDFHYYGYTF. CDR3 DNA: TGTGCCAGCTCACCAGATTTCCACTACTATGGCTACACCTTC. V usage is TRBV18 and J usage is TRBJ1-2, with D uncertain. This CDR3 is 14 amino acids long. Germline V gene lookup returns CDR1 KGHSH and CDR2 LQKENI. V lost 2 bases and J 3 bases, leaving 10 bases between the germline ends.

This clone was seen a few times. This chain links TRBV28 with TRBJ2-3; D gene ambiguous. Trimming removed 6 bases from V and 0 bases from J, with 16 bases in between. Germline V gives CDR1 MDHEN, CDR2 SYDVKM. The CDR3 contains 16 residues. The CDR3: CASSFISRLSTDTQYF. Here the CDR3 DNA reads TGTGCCAGCAGCTTTATCTCGCGGTTAAGCACAGATACGCAGTATTTT.

The J gene is TRBJ1-6, the V gene TRBV14; D call uncertain. V lost 1 base, J lost 4 bases, and 2 bases lay in between. There are 13 residues in the CDR3. The V gene's germline CDR1 is SGHDN and CDR2 FVKESK. CDR3 coding DNA: TGTGCCAGCAGCCAAGGTTATAATTCACCCCTCCACTTT. The encoded protein is CASSQGYNSPLHF.

By share, this clone ranks as large (0.1 to 1%). The gene calls are TRBV6-8 and TRBJ2-3; unclear D gene. V lost 8 bases and J lost 0, with 9 bases in between. This CDR3 region has 13 residues. CDR1 is MNHGY, CDR2 SAAAGT, per germline. CDR3 nucleotides: TGTGCCAGCTTTATGGATAGCACAGATACGCAGTATTTT. Amino acid sequence: CASFMDSTDTQYF.

In this sample, this clone is large. The gene calls are TRBV6-8 and TRBJ2-7; a possible D gene is TRBD2 (5 bases). The CDR3 sequence is 13 residues long. V was shortened by 5 bases and J by 1 base, with 9 bases between the two germline ends. Germline V gives CDR1 MNHGY, CDR2 SAAAGT. The CDR3 protein is CASSEEASYEQYF. The CDR3, as DNA: TGTGCCAGCAGTGAGGAGGCATCCTACGAGCAGTACTTC.

This clone rates as medium-sized. The V gene is TRBV6-8, the J gene TRBJ1-2; D is perhaps TRBD1 (6 bases). The CDR3 covers 15 residues. Germline values: CDR1 MNHGY, CDR2 SAAAGT. V lost 6 bases to trimming and J lost 2 bases, with 16 bases between them. Here the CDR3 DNA reads TGTGCCAGCAGCTTCGACAGGTCTTTAAACTATGGCTACACCTTC. Translated, it gives CASSFDRSLNYGYTF.

V and J are TRBV19 and TRBJ2-3; D is possibly TRBD2 (6 bases). The V gene's germline CDR1 is LNHDA and CDR2 SQIVND (reference sequence). CDR3 size: 16 residues. Between the trimmed V and J ends, which lost 4 bases and 3 bases, there was a span of 17 bases. The CDR3 DNA reads as TGTGCCAGTAGTACCTCTAGCGCCTGGGGGACAGATACGCAGTATTTT. It yields the protein CASSTSSAWGTDTQYF.

By frequency in the sample, this clone is medium-sized (0.01 to 0.1%). The chain employs TRBV9 and TRBJ2-3; D unclear. V was trimmed by 3 bases and J by 0 bases, leaving 5 bases between them. CDR3 length equals 13 residues. The germline V gene has CDR1 SGDLS and CDR2 YYNGEE. The CDR3 reads CASSADSTDTQYF. The CDR3 DNA follows: TGTGCCAGCAGCGCGGACAGCACAGATACGCAGTATTTT.

This clone is medium-sized by share. This sequence joins TRBV11-3 and TRBJ1-3; D gene ambiguous. Trimming took off 3 bases at V and 0 bases at J, with 9 bases between the two ends. CDR3 length: 15 amino acids. CDR1 and CDR2 (germline): SGHNT, YENEEA. The CDR3 sequence is CASSLFQASGNTIYF. CDR3 nucleotide sequence: TGTGCCAGCAGCTTGTTCCAAGCCTCTGGAAACACCATATATTTT.

The rearrangement uses TRBV30 and TRBJ1-1; tentatively, D is TRBD1 (5 bases). V lost 5 bases and J lost 0, with 13 bases in between. The CDR3 totals 14 residues. Per germline, CDR1 GTSNPN and CDR2 SVGIG (reference sequence). CDR3 in amino acids: CAWGTGTVNTEAFF. The CDR3 bases are TGTGCCTGGGGGACCGGGACGGTGAACACTGAAGCTTTCTTT.

The rearrangement uses TRBV19 and TRBJ1-1; 7 bases are a match to TRBD1. The CDR3 runs 15 residues. CDR1 LNHDA and CDR2 SQIVND come from the germline V gene (reference sequence). V trimming: 3 bases; J trimming: 5 bases; junction bases outside the gene matches: 9. CDR3: CASSIGARGVTEAFF. The CDR3 nucleotides read TGTGCCAGTAGTATTGGAGCCAGGGGGGTAACTGAAGCTTTCTTT.

This clone is judged large (0.1 to 1%). In DNA, the CDR3 is TGTGCCAGCAGCGGCAGTGGAAATCCAAGGCGGCAGTACTTC. As protein: CASSGSGNPRRQYF. This rearrangement joins TRBV9 to TRBJ2-7; D is unresolved. The CDR3 is 14 amino acids. Germline-derived CDR1 and CDR2 are SGDLS and YYNGEE. With 3 bases removed from V and 9 bases from J, the gap between germline ends came to 19 bases.

The rearrangement joins TRBV6-8 to TRBJ2-2; D is possibly TRBD2 (6 bases). Germline values: CDR1 MNHGY, CDR2 SAAAGT. The CDR3 has 18 residues. V lost 6 bases, J lost 4 bases, and 24 bases lay in between. The CDR3 is CASRRLGAASSPTGELFF. In nucleotides, the CDR3 is TGTGCCAGCAGACGACTAGGGGCGGCTAGCTCCCCCACCGGGGAGCTGTTTTTT.

Relative to its sample, this clone is medium-sized (0.01 to 0.1%). The J gene is TRBJ2-3, the V gene TRBV11-3; 9 bases are a match to TRBD2. The CDR3 runs 15 residues. Germline CDR1 is SGHNT and CDR2 is YENEEA. V dropped 3 bases and J dropped 3; count of bases not matched to a gene: 4. CDR3 loop: CASSFGGGATDTQYF. The CDR3 nucleotides read TGTGCCAGCAGCTTCGGCGGGGGGGCAACAGATACGCAGTATTTT. Complete variable domain (other parts from reference TRBV11-3 and TRBJ2-3): EAGVVQSPRYKIIEKKQPVAFWCNPISGHNTLYWYLQNLGQGPELLIRYENEEAVDDSQLPKDRFSAERLKGVDSTLKIQPAELGDSAVYLCASSFGGGATDTQYFGPGTRLTVL.